This passage covers 27 T cell receptor beta chains from one sample sequenced in a study of blood T cell repertoires in COVID-19. TCRdb's table, derived via immunoSEQ multiplex PCR, lists solely in-frame clones and lacks some. The sample holds about 140,000 clones, about four fifths seen once. The sequencing input was peripheral blood. These receptor sequences come from a woman aged 55-69 years with acute or convalescent COVID-19.

This chain joins TRBV6-5 and TRBJ1-4; TRBD1 matches 7 bases. Per the germline V gene, CDR1 is MNHEY and CDR2 is SVGAGI. V dropped 1 base and J dropped 4; count of bases not matched to a gene: 3. There are 15 residues in the CDR3. CDR3 sequence: CASSYFRGVNEKLFF. CDR3 sequence (DNA): TGTGCCAGCAGTTACTTCAGGGGGGTTAATGAAAAACTGTTTTTT.

This clone was recorded once. V usage is TRBV11-3 and J usage is TRBJ2-5; 7 bases are shared with TRBD1. Trimming cost V 4 bases and J 1 base; bases outside gene matches: 3. The germline CDR1 and CDR2 sequences are SGHNT and YENEEA. The CDR3 spans 14 residues. The CDR3 loop reads CASSSYRGQETQYF. The CDR3 nucleotides are TGTGCCAGCAGCTCCTACAGGGGCCAAGAGACCCAGTACTTC. Supplemented by reference TRBV11-3 and TRBJ2-5, the full variable domain reads EAGVVQSPRYKIIEKKQPVAFWCNPISGHNTLYWYLQNLGQGPELLIRYENEEAVDDSQLPKDRFSAERLKGVDSTLKIQPAELGDSAVYLCASSSYRGQETQYFGPGTRLLVL.

The gene calls are TRBV7-9 and TRBJ2-7, with 11 bases aligning to TRBD1. V shed 1 base, J shed 7 bases, and the junction held 6 bases outside the gene matches. The germline CDR1 and CDR2 sequences are SEHNR and FQNEAQ (reference sequence). The CDR3 sequence is 15 residues long. Here the CDR3 reads CASSLVGQGVEEQYF. In DNA, the CDR3 is TGTGCCAGCAGCTTAGTGGGACAGGGGGTCGAGGAGCAGTACTTC.

The chain uses TRBV11-3 and TRBJ2-2; 7 bases match TRBD1. The CDR3 is made up of 16 amino acids. Germline lookup yields CDR1 SGHNT and CDR2 YENEEA. After removal of 6 bases from V and 4 bases from J, the junction contained 11 bases not matched to a gene. The CDR3 spells CASSPVGTVSTGELFF. For the CDR3, the DNA is TGTGCCAGCAGTCCGGTCGGGACAGTAAGCACCGGGGAGCTGTTTTTT.

The gene calls are TRBV11-1 and TRBJ1-5; 7 bases agree with TRBD1. The V and J ends lost 11 bases and 7 bases, in that order; junction bases with no gene match: 20. There are 16 residues in the CDR3. Germline values: CDR1 SGHAT, CDR2 FQDESV (reference sequence). Here the CDR3 reads CAGVSPTGPSHQPQHF. CDR3 in DNA: TGTGCCGGAGTTTCCCCGACAGGGCCTTCTCACCAGCCCCAGCATTTT.

The chain joins TRBV19 to TRBJ2-1; a weak D match, TRBD2 (6 bases). The germline V gene encodes CDR1 LNHDA and CDR2 SQIVND (reference sequence). CDR3 length equals 18 residues. V lost 6 bases and J 6 bases, leaving 27 bases between the germline ends. This chain's CDR3 is CASSTPRGKRAIVNEQFF. The CDR3 DNA follows: TGTGCCAGTAGCACGCCCCGAGGGAAGCGGGCTATCGTCAATGAGCAGTTCTTC.

Regarding this clone: Other nucleotide sequences from this sample produce the same CDR3. V and J are TRBV5-1 and TRBJ2-1; the D is unclear. Germline V gene data show CDR1 as SGHRS and CDR2 as YFSETQ. The V end lost 0 bases, the J end lost 0 bases, and 7 bases lay between the germline ends. The CDR3 extends over 15 amino acids. The CDR3 DNA reads TGCGCCAGCAGCTTGGTCCCGGGCTCCTACAATGAGCAGTTCTTC. Amino acids: CASSLVPGSYNEQFF.

The genes are TRBV30 and TRBJ1-5; TRBD1 matches at 9 bases. The trim removed 3 bases at V and 0 bases at J, leaving 6 bases unmatched. CDR1 and CDR2 (germline): GTSNPN, SVGIG (reference sequence). The CDR3 runs 16 residues. Here the CDR3 DNA reads TGTGCCTGGAGGGACAGGGGAGATCTTAGCAATCAGCCCCAGCATTTT. It encodes CAWRDRGDLSNQPQHF.

The V call is TRBV28, the J call TRBJ1-2; 8 bases fit TRBD1. Losses at the gene ends were 6 bases for V and 3 bases for J; bases not matched to a gene: 6. The CDR3 contains 14 residues. Germline V lookup: CDR1 MDHEN, CDR2 SYDVKM. In DNA form, the CDR3 reads TGTGCCAGCAGGCTACAGGGGGTCGACTATGGCTACACCTTC. Protein sequence: CASRLQGVDYGYTF.

This clone was seen only a few times. The genes are TRBV10-2 and TRBJ2-7; D unresolved. This CDR3 has 14 residues. Germline V CDR1 and CDR2: WSHSY, SAAADI. V lost 7 bases, J lost 6 bases, and 19 bases lay in between. In DNA form, the CDR3 reads TGCGCCAGCACCTTCGGTGTGGTGTCGGGCGAGCAGTACTTC. Its translation is CASTFGVVSGEQYF.

The gene calls are TRBV6-5 and TRBJ2-5, with a weak D call TRBD2 (5 bases). The CDR3 is made up of 13 amino acids. The germline CDR1 and CDR2 sequences are MNHEY and SVGAGI. With 8 bases removed from V and 4 bases from J, the gap between germline ends came to 14 bases. The CDR3 DNA reads TGTGCCAGCCTCCGACACGGAGGAGAGACCCAGTACTTC. Protein sequence: CASLRHGGETQYF.

V is TRBV7-9 and J is TRBJ1-5; the match to TRBD1 covers 10 bases. The CDR3 sequence is 15 residues long. Germline V lookup: CDR1 SEHNR, CDR2 FQNEAQ (reference sequence). Unmatched junction bases numbered 7, after V lost 6 bases and J lost 5 bases. CDR3 protein: CASSPGTGDHQPQHF. In nucleotides, the CDR3 is TGTGCCAGCAGTCCCGGGACAGGGGATCATCAGCCCCAGCATTTT.

CDR3 amino acids: CASSVDVGGGYGYTF. The DNA for the CDR3 is TGTGCCAGCAGCGTAGACGTAGGGGGTGGCTATGGCTACACCTTC. The genes are TRBV9 and TRBJ1-2, with D perhaps TRBD1 (6 bases). Trimming took off 0 bases at V and 4 bases at J, with 13 bases between the two ends. Germline CDR1 and CDR2: SGDLS and YYNGEE. This CDR3 spans 15 amino acids.

The chain employs TRBV28 and TRBJ1-2; D not certain. CDR3 length equals 12 residues. The germline gives CDR1 MDHEN, CDR2 SYDVKM. V lost 5 bases to trimming and J lost 6 bases, with 10 bases between them. The CDR3 sequence is CASSIALNGYTF. The DNA for the CDR3 is TGTGCCAGCAGTATCGCGTTGAATGGCTACACCTTC.

The chain combines TRBV28 with TRBJ2-3; 10 nucleotides agree with TRBD2. Germline CDR1 MDHEN, CDR2 SYDVKM. The CDR3 has 14 residues. V shed 9 bases and J 6 bases; nucleotides not matched to a gene: 9. The CDR3 nucleotides are TGTGCCAGTGCGCAAGGGACTAGCGCCGATACGCAGTATTTT. This codes for CASAQGTSADTQYF.

This chain links TRBV7-9 with TRBJ1-1; TRBD1 might be the D (6 bases). Germline CDR1 is SEHNR and CDR2 is FQNEAQ (reference sequence). The ends were cut back, 3 bases at V and 1 base at J, with 9 bases in the middle. This CDR3 has 14 amino acids. The CDR3 loop is CASSLLQGNTEAFF. The CDR3, as DNA: TGTGCCAGCAGCTTGCTACAGGGGAACACTGAAGCTTTCTTT.

The chain is built from TRBV30 and TRBJ2-7; D might be TRBD1 (6 bases). From germline, CDR1 is GTSNPN and CDR2 SVGIG (reference sequence). Trimming shortened V by 7 bases and J by 1 base, and 14 bases separated the two germline ends. The CDR3 covers 13 residues. Here the CDR3 DNA reads TGTGCCTTGCGCCGGGACACGTCCTACGAGCAGTACTTC. It is translated as CALRRDTSYEQYF.

This sequence joins TRBV7-8 and TRBJ2-6, with D possibly TRBD1 on 5 matching bases. Germline CDR1 is SGHVS and CDR2 is FQNEAQ. V was trimmed by 4 bases and J by 0 bases, leaving 10 bases between them. The CDR3 totals 16 residues. The CDR3 DNA is TGTGCCAGCAGCTGGACACGTGGCTCTGGGGCCAACGTCCTGACTTTC. Encoded protein: CASSWTRGSGANVLTF.

This clone showed up just a few times. V usage is TRBV5-1 and J usage is TRBJ2-3; D perhaps matches TRBD1 (5 bases). The CDR3 sequence is 16 residues long. Looked up from germline, CDR1 is SGHRS and CDR2 is YFSETQ. The V end lost 6 bases, the J end lost 4 bases, and 21 bases lay between the germline ends. The CDR3 nucleotides are TGCGCCAGCACCCCATCGACAGCCTTAGGCGCAGATACGCAGTATTTT. Translation: CASTPSTALGADTQYF.

This sequence joins TRBV6-2 or TRBV6-3 and TRBJ1-2; 9 bases map to TRBD1. Germline V gene lookup returns CDR1 MNHEY and CDR2 SVGEGT. Unmatched junction bases numbered 3, after V lost 4 bases and J lost 3 bases. This CDR3 spans 14 amino acids. In nucleotides, the CDR3 is TGTGCCAGCAGTTTGGGACAGGGTCACTATGGCTACACCTTC. It translates to CASSLGQGHYGYTF.

The V call is TRBV9, the J call TRBJ2-7; the match to TRBD1 covers 9 bases. V trimming: 3 bases; J trimming: 6 bases; junction bases outside the gene matches: 10. Germline CDR1 reads SGDLS; CDR2 reads YYNGEE. CDR3 length equals 15 residues. In DNA, the CDR3 is TGTGCCAGCAGCGCGAACTACAGGGGGCTGCTCGAGCAGTACTTC. Translation: CASSANYRGLLEQYF.

This chain connects TRBV5-1 to TRBJ2-1, with unresolved D. Trimming cost V 4 bases and J 8 bases, with 10 bases left between them. CDR3 length: 12 amino acids. Per the germline V gene, CDR1 is SGHRS and CDR2 is YFSETQ. The CDR3 reads CASSEAFDEQFF. DNA of the CDR3: TGCGCCAGCAGCGAAGCATTTGATGAGCAGTTCTTC.

This sequence joins TRBV28 and TRBJ2-7; the D gene is possibly TRBD2 (5 bases). Germline loops: CDR1 MDHEN, CDR2 SYDVKM. V shed 3 bases and J shed 0 bases, with 12 bases lying between them. There are 15 residues in the CDR3. In nucleotides, the CDR3 is TGTGCCAGCAGTTTCCCCGGGATTAGCTCCTACGAGCAGTACTTC. Translation gives CASSFPGISSYEQYF.

This clone appeared once. The chain recombines TRBV30 with TRBJ2-7, with D possibly being TRBD2 (6 bases). This CDR3 comprises 17 residues. Trimming cost V 4 bases and J 0 bases, with 22 bases left between them. CDR1 and CDR2 (germline): GTSNPN, SVGIG (reference sequence). Here the CDR3 reads CAWMYPPAAGSSYEQYF. DNA for the CDR3: TGTGCCTGGATGTATCCCCCCGCCGCGGGGAGCTCCTACGAGCAGTACTTC.

The chain couples TRBV28 to TRBJ2-1, with a weak D call TRBD2 (6 bases). V was pared by 5 bases and J by 9 bases, with 17 bases between. This CDR3 has 14 amino acids. CDR1 is MDHEN and CDR2 is SYDVKM in the germline V gene. The CDR3, as DNA: TGTGCCAGCAGTGCGCACCCCCGGGAGCCTGAGCAGTTCTTC. It translates to CASSAHPREPEQFF.

The chain employs TRBV5-1 and TRBJ1-6; TRBD1 is a possible D gene (6 bases). V lost 0 bases to trimming and J lost 4 bases, with 17 bases between them. This CDR3 is built from 18 residues. Germline lookup yields CDR1 SGHRS and CDR2 YFSETQ. In DNA, the CDR3 is TGCGCCAGCAGCTTGGTACAGGGTGGGGGTGTGTATAATTCACCCCTCCACTTT. Its translation: CASSLVQGGGVYNSPLHF. The full variable domain, completed using reference TRBV5-1 and TRBJ1-6, is KAGVTQTPRYLIKTRGQQVTLSCSPISGHRSVSWYQQTPGQGLQFLFEYFSETQRNKGNFPGRFSGRQFSNSRSEMNVSTLELGDSALYLCASSLVQGGGVYNSPLHFGNGTRLTVT.

This clone has a single count. The rearrangement uses TRBV7-9 and TRBJ1-1; 7 bases agree with TRBD1. J gave up 7 bases and V 4 bases, and 6 bases lay outside the gene matches. Germline lookup yields CDR1 SEHNR and CDR2 FQNEAQ (reference sequence). The CDR3 length is 13 residues. CDR3 nucleotide sequence: TGTGCCAGCAGCTCTCGGACAGGAGGTGAAGCTTTCTTT. Translation: CASSSRTGGEAFF.